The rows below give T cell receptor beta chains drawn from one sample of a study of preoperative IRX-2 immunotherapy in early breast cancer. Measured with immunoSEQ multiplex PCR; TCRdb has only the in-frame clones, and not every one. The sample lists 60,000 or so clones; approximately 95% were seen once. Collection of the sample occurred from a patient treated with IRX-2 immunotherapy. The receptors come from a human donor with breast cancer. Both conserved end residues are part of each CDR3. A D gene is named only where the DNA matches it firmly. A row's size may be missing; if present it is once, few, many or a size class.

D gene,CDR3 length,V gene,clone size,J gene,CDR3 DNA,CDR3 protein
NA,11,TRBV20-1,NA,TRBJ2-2,TGCAGTGCTAGAAGGGGCGGGGAGCTGTTTTTT,CSARRGGELFF
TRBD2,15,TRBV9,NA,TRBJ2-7,TGTGCCAGCAGCGGCTCCGGGACTAGGGCCTACGAGCAGTACTTC,CASSGSGTRAYEQYF
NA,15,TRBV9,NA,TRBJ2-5,TGTGCCAGCAGCGTAGGGCTTGCCGCCCAAGAGACCCAGTACTTC,CASSVGLAAQETQYF
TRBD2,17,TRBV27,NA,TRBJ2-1,TGTGCCAGCAGTTTGGGGCTAGCGGGGGGGCACTACAATGAGCAGTTCTTC,CASSLGLAGGHYNEQFF
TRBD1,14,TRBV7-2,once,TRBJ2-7,TGTGCCAGCAGCTTAATGGGGACAGTCTACGAGCAGTACTTC,CASSLMGTVYEQYF
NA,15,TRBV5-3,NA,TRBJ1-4,TGTGCCAGAAGCTTTGGTCATCGAGGGAATGAAAAACTGTTTTTT,CARSFGHRGNEKLFF
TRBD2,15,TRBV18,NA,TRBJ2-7,TGTGCCAGCTCACAGACTAGCGGGGAGTGGGGCGAGCAGTACTTC,CASSQTSGEWGEQYF
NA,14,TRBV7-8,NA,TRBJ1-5,TGTGCCAGCAGCTTAGCGGGGGGATATCAGCCCCAGCATTTT,CASSLAGGYQPQHF
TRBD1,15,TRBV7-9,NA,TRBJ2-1,TGTGCCAGCAGCTTAATCTGGGACAGGGGCTATGAGCAGTTCTTC,CASSLIWDRGYEQFF
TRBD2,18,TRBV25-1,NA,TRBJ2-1,TGTGCCAGCAGTGAACAGCTAAGGGCTAGCGGGAGGGATAATGAGCAGTTCTTC,CASSEQLRASGRDNEQFF
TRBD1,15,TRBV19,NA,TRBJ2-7,TGTGCCAGTAGTACCTCACAGGGGGCCCCCTACGAGCAGTACTTC,CASSTSQGAPYEQYF
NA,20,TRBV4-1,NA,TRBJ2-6,TGCGCCAGCAGCCAACCTGGACTCAAGGTTTCCCACTCTGGGGCCAACGTCCTGACTTTC,CASSQPGLKVSHSGANVLTF
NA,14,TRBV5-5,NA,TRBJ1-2,TGTGCCAGCAGCTTGGATCCGGGGGGCTCTGGCTACACCTTC,CASSLDPGGSGYTF
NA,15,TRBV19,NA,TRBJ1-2,TGTGCCAGTAGTCCACAACCTCAGGGGTCCTCTGGCTACACCTTC,CASSPQPQGSSGYTF
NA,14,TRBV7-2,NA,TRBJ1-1,TGTGCCAGCAGCTTTTATGGAGTGAACACTGAAGCTTTCTTT,CASSFYGVNTEAFF